A selection of T cell receptor beta chains follows, all from one sample in a study of blood T cell repertoires in COVID-19. Clones were sequenced by immunoSEQ multiplex PCR, and TCRdb holds only the in-frame ones, with some missing. The sample lists over 90,000 clones; roughly 82% were seen once. The sample consisted of peripheral blood. The receptors stem from a human donor in a cohort sampled during active COVID-19. The CDR3 runs from the conserved cysteine through the conserved F or W. The order of the fields is CDR3 DNA, CDR3 protein, CDR3 length, J gene, clone size, V gene, D gene. D genes are given only for firm matches. Only part of the rows carry a size: once, few, many, or a class if the clone is expanded.

DNA: TGCGGAGGCGGGGTTTTACAGCCCCAGCATTTT
CDR3: CGGGVLQPQHF
length: 11
J: TRBJ1-5
size: NA
V: TRBV10-1
D: NA

DNA: TGTGCCAGCAGAGGGGCGGGGGCAGGGGGCTACTATGGCTACACCTTC
CDR3: CASRGAGAGGYYGYTF
length: 16
J: TRBJ1-2
size: NA
V: TRBV4-2
D: TRBD1

DNA: TGCGCCAGCGTCGCCGGGACAGGGGCTTACAATGAGCAGTTCTTC
CDR3: CASVAGTGAYNEQFF
length: 15
J: TRBJ2-1
size: NA
V: TRBV4-3
D: TRBD1

DNA: TGCGCCAGCAGCTTGGCTAATGAGCAGTTCTTC
CDR3: CASSLANEQFF
length: 11
J: TRBJ2-1
size: NA
V: TRBV5-1
D: NA

DNA: TGTGCCAGCAGTGACAGGCAAAAACTGTTTTTT
CDR3: CASSDRQKLFF
length: 11
J: TRBJ1-4
size: NA
V: TRBV2
D: NA

DNA: TGTGCCAGCAGCTTGGGGACTACCATTCCTGATACGCAGTATTTT
CDR3: CASSLGTTIPDTQYF
length: 15
J: TRBJ2-3
size: NA
V: TRBV7-3
D: TRBD2

DNA: TGCGCCAGCAGCCCGGCGACAGGGGGCTACCACGAGCAGTACTTC
CDR3: CASSPATGGYHEQYF
length: 15
J: TRBJ2-7
size: few
V: TRBV4-3
D: TRBD1

DNA: TGTGCCAGCAGCTCCAGGGGGCCTGAAGCTTTCTTT
CDR3: CASSSRGPEAFF
length: 12
J: TRBJ1-1
size: once
V: TRBV5-4
D: TRBD1

DNA: TGTGCCAGCAGCCTGCGGACATCTCTTAACACCGGGGAGCTGTTTTTT
CDR3: CASSLRTSLNTGELFF
length: 16
J: TRBJ2-2
size: NA
V: TRBV11-2
D: NA

DNA: TGTGCCAGCTCACAGGGGGCGGCCTATGGCTACACCTTC
CDR3: CASSQGAAYGYTF
length: 13
J: TRBJ1-2
size: few
V: TRBV18
D: TRBD1

DNA: TGTGCCAGTAGTATTACACCGAACACTGAAGCTTTCTTT
CDR3: CASSITPNTEAFF
length: 13
J: TRBJ1-1
size: once
V: TRBV19
D: NA

DNA: TGTGCCAGTAGTATAGGAGGGGGGGTCGGCACTGAAGCTTTCTTT
CDR3: CASSIGGGVGTEAFF
length: 15
J: TRBJ1-1
size: NA
V: TRBV19
D: NA

DNA: TGTGCCAGCAGTGGACTAGCGGGGAGCTCCTACGAGCAGTACTTC
CDR3: CASSGLAGSSYEQYF
length: 15
J: TRBJ2-7
size: NA
V: TRBV2
D: TRBD2

DNA: TGTGCCAGCAGCTTAGCCAGGGCAGTTAAGGGCTACACCTTC
CDR3: CASSLARAVKGYTF
length: 14
J: TRBJ1-2
size: NA
V: TRBV7-9
D: NA

DNA: TGTGCCAGCAGAAGCGGGACGCTTGGCACTGAAGCTTTCTTT
CDR3: CASRSGTLGTEAFF
length: 14
J: TRBJ1-1
size: NA
V: TRBV2
D: NA

DNA: TGTGCCAGCAGTGACAGGGTAGGGAACACCATATATTTT
CDR3: CASSDRVGNTIYF
length: 13
J: TRBJ1-3
size: NA
V: TRBV5-4
D: TRBD1

DNA: TGTGCCAGCAGCTGGGGACAGGGTGGGTACGAGCAGTACTTC
CDR3: CASSWGQGGYEQYF
length: 14
J: TRBJ2-7
size: NA
V: TRBV11-2
D: TRBD1

DNA: TGTGCCAGCAGCCCCAATGGGGCTAGCGGCAAAGAGACCCAGTACTTC
CDR3: CASSPNGASGKETQYF
length: 16
J: TRBJ2-5
size: NA
V: TRBV5-4
D: TRBD2

DNA: TGTGCCAGCAGCCCCCGGGGGGGAGGAGAGACCCAGTACTTC
CDR3: CASSPRGGGETQYF
length: 14
J: TRBJ2-5
size: once
V: TRBV11-3
D: TRBD2

DNA: TGTGCCAGCAGCCTAAGGGGACTAGCGACAGAGACCCAGTACTTC
CDR3: CASSLRGLATETQYF
length: 15
J: TRBJ2-5
size: once
V: TRBV7-3
D: TRBD2

DNA: TGTGCCAGCTCAACGTCGACAGGGGGCACTGAAGCTTTCTTT
CDR3: CASSTSTGGTEAFF
length: 14
J: TRBJ1-1
size: NA
V: TRBV18
D: TRBD1

DNA: TGTGCCAGCAGTCCGATCCAGGGAGGGAATCAGCCCCAGCATTTT
CDR3: CASSPIQGGNQPQHF
length: 15
J: TRBJ1-5
size: NA
V: TRBV27
D: NA

DNA: TGTGCCAGCAGTGAAAGCAGTGGCGGGACCCAGTACTTC
CDR3: CASSESSGGTQYF
length: 13
J: TRBJ2-5
size: NA
V: TRBV6-1
D: NA

DNA: TGTGCCAGCAGCTTACAAGCGGGGGACTACAATGAGCAGTTCTTC
CDR3: CASSLQAGDYNEQFF
length: 15
J: TRBJ2-1
size: NA
V: TRBV7-2
D: TRBD2

DNA: TGTGCCAGCAGCGGCCGGGACACCAAGGGCTACGAGCAGTACTTC
CDR3: CASSGRDTKGYEQYF
length: 15
J: TRBJ2-7
size: NA
V: TRBV5-8
D: NA

DNA: TGTGCCAGCAGCGAGCGACTAGCCTCTAGCACAGATACGCAGTATTTT
CDR3: CASSERLASSTDTQYF
length: 16
J: TRBJ2-3
size: NA
V: TRBV9
D: TRBD2

DNA: TGTGCCAGCACCCCCCGAGGGAACACTGAAGCTTTCTTT
CDR3: CASTPRGNTEAFF
length: 13
J: TRBJ1-1
size: NA
V: TRBV12-3/TRBV12-4
D: NA

DNA: TGTGCCAGCAGTTCGGACAGGGCGAACACTGAAGCTTTCTTT
CDR3: CASSSDRANTEAFF
length: 14
J: TRBJ1-1
size: once
V: TRBV2
D: TRBD1

DNA: TGTGCCAGCAGTCGGCTAGCGGCTACGAACACCGGGGAGCTGTTTTTT
CDR3: CASSRLAATNTGELFF
length: 16
J: TRBJ2-2
size: NA
V: TRBV7-7
D: TRBD2

DNA: TGTGCCAGCAGCTTGGGGCAATATGGCTACACCTTC
CDR3: CASSLGQYGYTF
length: 12
J: TRBJ1-2
size: once
V: TRBV5-4
D: NA

DNA: TGTGCCAGCAGCGTAGTAGGAGGTCCCTATGGCTACACCTTC
CDR3: CASSVVGGPYGYTF
length: 14
J: TRBJ1-2
size: NA
V: TRBV9
D: NA

DNA: TGTGCCAGCAGTTCGGGGGGGCCCTACAATGAGCAGTTCTTC
CDR3: CASSSGGPYNEQFF
length: 14
J: TRBJ2-1
size: NA
V: TRBV6-5
D: TRBD2

DNA: TGTGCCAGCAGCTCTAGCCCAGGTGACGGTGGCTACACCTTC
CDR3: CASSSSPGDGGYTF
length: 14
J: TRBJ1-2
size: NA
V: TRBV9
D: NA

DNA: TGCGCCAGCAGCCAAGTTGGGCAGGGAATTACCTATGGCTACACCTTC
CDR3: CASSQVGQGITYGYTF
length: 16
J: TRBJ1-2
size: NA
V: TRBV4-1
D: NA

DNA: TGTGCCAGCAGCACACCAGGGAGGAATCAGCCCCAGCATTTT
CDR3: CASSTPGRNQPQHF
length: 14
J: TRBJ1-5
size: NA
V: TRBV7-2
D: NA

DNA: TGTGCCAGTAGTCTACAAGGGGCGGTTCTACAAGAGACCCAGTACTTC
CDR3: CASSLQGAVLQETQYF
length: 16
J: TRBJ2-5
size: once
V: TRBV19
D: NA

DNA: TGTGCCAGCAGTTACGACAGGGTAGCCAATCAGCCCCAGCATTTT
CDR3: CASSYDRVANQPQHF
length: 15
J: TRBJ1-5
size: few
V: TRBV6-2/TRBV6-3
D: TRBD1

DNA: TGTGCCAGCAGTTTAATATACACCGGGGAGCTGTTTTTT
CDR3: CASSLIYTGELFF
length: 13
J: TRBJ2-2
size: NA
V: TRBV27
D: NA

DNA: TGTGCCAGCAGCTCCCGTAAGACAGGGGCCTCCTACGAGCAGTACTTC
CDR3: CASSSRKTGASYEQYF
length: 16
J: TRBJ2-7
size: NA
V: TRBV5-4
D: TRBD1

DNA: TGTGCCAGCAGTTACCTTATAGCGGGGGCCCCCTACGAGCAGTACTTC
CDR3: CASSYLIAGAPYEQYF
length: 16
J: TRBJ2-7
size: once
V: TRBV6-5
D: TRBD2

DNA: TGTGCCTGCCAGACTGTCCCTTGGGGCTACACCTTC
CDR3: CACQTVPWGYTF
length: 12
J: TRBJ1-2
size: once
V: TRBV30
D: NA

DNA: TGTGCCAGCAGCTTGGGGCAGGGCATGGAGCAGTTCTTC
CDR3: CASSLGQGMEQFF
length: 13
J: TRBJ2-1
size: NA
V: TRBV5-4
D: NA

DNA: TGTGCCAGCAGAGAGAGAGCACAGGGGGCTAACGAAAAACTGTTTTTT
CDR3: CASRERAQGANEKLFF
length: 16
J: TRBJ1-4
size: NA
V: TRBV7-2
D: TRBD1

DNA: TGTGCCAGCGGGAAAGGGACAGGGGATAATTCACCCCTCCACTTT
CDR3: CASGKGTGDNSPLHF
length: 15
J: TRBJ1-6
size: NA
V: TRBV2
D: TRBD1

DNA: TGTGCCAGCAGCGTTGAGATAACAGGGACCGAGCAGTTCTTC
CDR3: CASSVEITGTEQFF
length: 14
J: TRBJ2-1
size: NA
V: TRBV9
D: NA

DNA: TGTGCCAGCAGCCCCGGGACAGGGGGCCTCAATGAGCAGTTCTTC
CDR3: CASSPGTGGLNEQFF
length: 15
J: TRBJ2-1
size: NA
V: TRBV7-2
D: TRBD1

DNA: TGTGCCAGCAGCCTGAGGGGGGGCGGTGAGCAGTTCTTC
CDR3: CASSLRGGGEQFF
length: 13
J: TRBJ2-1
size: NA
V: TRBV3-1/TRBV3-2
D: NA

DNA: TGCGCCAGCAGCCGGGAGGGGAACACTGAAGCTTTCTTT
CDR3: CASSREGNTEAFF
length: 13
J: TRBJ1-1
size: once
V: TRBV4-3
D: NA

DNA: TGTGCCAGCTCACTCCCCGGGGTTGGGAAACTGTTTTTT
CDR3: CASSLPGVGKLFF
length: 13
J: TRBJ1-4
size: once
V: TRBV18
D: NA

DNA: TGTGCCAGTAGTATGATGGCAGGATCTTTCACAGATACGCAGTATTTT
CDR3: CASSMMAGSFTDTQYF
length: 16
J: TRBJ2-3
size: NA
V: TRBV19
D: NA

DNA: TGTGCCAGCAGTGACGCCTGGGGCGGGGGAAAACTGTTTTTT
CDR3: CASSDAWGGGKLFF
length: 14
J: TRBJ1-4
size: NA
V: TRBV6-1
D: NA

DNA: TGTGCCAGCAGCGAGCGGGACAGGGACACCGGGGAGCTGTTTTTT
CDR3: CASSERDRDTGELFF
length: 15
J: TRBJ2-2
size: once
V: TRBV25-1
D: TRBD1

DNA: TGTGCCAGTAGTAGTGCAGGGATAAGGTTCGGGGAGCTGTTTTTT
CDR3: CASSSAGIRFGELFF
length: 15
J: TRBJ2-2
size: NA
V: TRBV19
D: NA

DNA: TGTGCCAGCACCTCGGGGGGGGCGCGAACCGGGGAGCTGTTTTTT
CDR3: CASTSGGARTGELFF
length: 15
J: TRBJ2-2
size: NA
V: TRBV9
D: TRBD2

DNA: TGCGCCAGCAGCCAAGGGCTGGCTGAAGCTTTCTTT
CDR3: CASSQGLAEAFF
length: 12
J: TRBJ1-1
size: NA
V: TRBV4-1
D: NA

DNA: TGTGCCAGCTCACCTTCTGGGCCGGGGGACACTGAAGCTTTCTTT
CDR3: CASSPSGPGDTEAFF
length: 15
J: TRBJ1-1
size: once
V: TRBV18
D: NA

DNA: TGTGCCAGCTCAGGAGGTAGCAATCAGCCCCAGCATTTT
CDR3: CASSGGSNQPQHF
length: 13
J: TRBJ1-5
size: NA
V: TRBV18
D: NA

DNA: TGTGCCAGCAGCTTACGGAGTGAAGCTTTCTTT
CDR3: CASSLRSEAFF
length: 11
J: TRBJ1-1
size: NA
V: TRBV7-9
D: NA

DNA: TGCGCCAGCAGCCAAGGTTCTAGTTTGGTTGGCTCTGGGGCCAACGTCCTGACTTTC
CDR3: CASSQGSSLVGSGANVLTF
length: 19
J: TRBJ2-6
size: NA
V: TRBV4-3
D: NA